Shown below are 2 T cell receptor beta chains from a single sample sequenced in a study of control samples from healthy donors and cancer patients. Measured with immunoSEQ multiplex PCR; TCRdb has only the in-frame clones, and not every one. Among 200,000 to 250,000 clones listed, roughly 94% were seen once. The sequenced material came from blood. All receptors come from a man aged 50 or older in good health.

This sequence joins TRBV3-1 (or the pseudogene TRBV3-2) and TRBJ2-6; no reliable D call. The germline V and J ends were trimmed by 6 bases and 1 base, with 7 bases remaining between them. The CDR3 sequence is 14 residues long. CDR1 and CDR2 from the germline V gene are LGHDT and YNNKEL (reference sequence). The chain's CDR3 is CASSLGSGANVLTF. DNA for the CDR3: TGTGCCAGCAGTCTGGGGTCTGGGGCCAACGTCCTGACTTTC.

The rearrangement links TRBV6-2 or TRBV6-3 to TRBJ1-6; D is unclear. The germline gives CDR1 MNHEY, CDR2 SVGEGT. Deletions cut 4 bases from V and 8 bases from J, with 6 bases between. The CDR3 is 12 residues long. The CDR3 here is CASSLRHSPLHF. For the CDR3, the DNA is TGTGCCAGCAGTTTACGCCATTCACCCCTCCACTTT.